Shown below are 29 T cell receptor beta chains from a single sample sequenced in a study of shared clonotypes between healthy human individuals. Profiling relied on immunoSEQ multiplex PCR, and the TCRdb table lists in-frame clones only, not all of them. The sample yields approximately 600,000 clones, around 95% seen once. CD45RO-negative CD8 cells positively selected for CCR7 made up the naive population, which excluded terminally differentiated effector memory CD45RA+ cells. Sequenced sample: naive CD8+ T cells sorted from blood. These TCRs come from a woman aged 25 to 45 in good health.

The chain combines TRBV5-1 with TRBJ2-7, with 12 nucleotides matching TRBD1. The ends lost 3 bases at V and 5 bases at J; junction bases unmatched: 0. The CDR3 spans 13 residues. The germline V gene encodes CDR1 SGHRS and CDR2 YFSETQ. The CDR3 here is CASSWDRGHEQYF. CDR3 nucleotides: TGCGCCAGCAGCTGGGACAGGGGGCACGAGCAGTACTTC.

This clone was recorded only once. The V and J genes are TRBV11-2 and TRBJ1-5; D is uncertain. The V end lost 0 bases, the J end lost 5 bases, and 5 bases lay between the germline ends. The CDR3 totals 13 residues. Germline assignment: CDR1 SGHAT and CDR2 FQNNGV. The CDR3, as DNA: TGTGCCAGCAGCTTAGATAGGGATCAGCCCCAGCATTTT. Its translation: CASSLDRDQPQHF. The variable domain in full, with the rest retrieved from reference TRBV11-2 and TRBJ1-5, is EAGVAQSPRYKIIEKRQSVAFWCNPISGHATLYWYQQILGQGPKLLIQFQNNGVVDDSQLPKDRFSAERLKGVDSTLKIQPAKLEDSAVYLCASSLDRDQPQHFGDGTRLSIL.

The V gene is TRBV19, the J gene TRBJ2-7; TRBD2 matches 9 bases. The junction had 10 bases not matched to a gene; V was cut back by 2 bases and J by 5 bases. This CDR3 contains 16 residues. CDR1 is LNHDA and CDR2 is SQIVND in the germline V gene (reference sequence). The CDR3 is CASSIKTSGRGDEQYF. In nucleotides, the CDR3 is TGTGCCAGTAGTATAAAGACTAGCGGCCGGGGAGACGAGCAGTACTTC.

The chain links TRBV7-9 to TRBJ1-1; D call uncertain. Germline V lookup: CDR1 SEHNR, CDR2 FQNEAQ (reference sequence). V dropped 1 base and J dropped 4 bases, with 10 bases sitting between them. The CDR3 length is 14 residues. CDR3 sequence (DNA): TGTGCCAGCAGCTTAGTGATCCCGGGCACTGAAGCTTTCTTT. Its protein is CASSLVIPGTEAFF.

V and J are TRBV4-1 and TRBJ2-7, with 7 positions matching TRBD2. Germline CDR1 and CDR2: MGHRA and YSYEKL. Trimming took 4 bases from V and 1 from J; bases not matched to a gene: 16. The CDR3 sequence is 18 residues long. As DNA, the CDR3 is TGCGCCAGCAGCCTCCGGGCGATGAATAGCGGGCCATCCTACGAGCAGTACTTC. Translating it yields CASSLRAMNSGPSYEQYF.

The rearrangement uses TRBV4-2 and TRBJ2-5, with D tentatively TRBD1 or TRBD2 (5 bases each). With the DNA end fitting TRBJ2-7 better, the J assignment may be wrong. This CDR3 is built from 15 residues. Per germline, CDR1 LGHNA and CDR2 YNFKEQ. CDR3: CASSQDFDRLYEQYF. The CDR3 nucleotides read TGTGCCAGCAGCCAAGACTTCGACAGACTATACGAGCAGTACTTC.

V is TRBV11-3 and J is TRBJ2-3, with D perhaps TRBD2 (5 bases). Trimming took 1 base from V and 5 from J, leaving 13 bases between them. CDR1 is SGHNT and CDR2 is YENEEA in the germline V gene. CDR3 length equals 15 residues. The chain's CDR3 is CASSLGTVGGDTQYF. The CDR3, as DNA: TGTGCCAGCAGCTTAGGAACGGTCGGAGGAGATACGCAGTATTTT.

The chain recombines TRBV27 with TRBJ1-2, with no clear D. The V gene's germline CDR1 is MNHEY and CDR2 SMNVEV (reference sequence). There are 9 residues in the CDR3. As DNA, the CDR3 is TGTGCGCCTTTTCGGGGCTACACCTTC. It is translated as CAPFRGYTF.

The chain joins TRBV13 to TRBJ2-7; TRBD1 is a possible D gene (6 bases). The V end was cut by 5 bases, the J end by 7 bases, with 15 bases between. This CDR3 is 13 amino acids long. The germline V gene encodes CDR1 PRHDT and CDR2 FYEKMQ (reference sequence). The DNA of the CDR3 is TGTGCCAGCAGCACCGGACAGTTGGGGGAGCAGTACTTC. This sequence encodes CASSTGQLGEQYF.

The chain employs TRBV4-1 and TRBJ2-3; 8 bases line up with TRBD2. Germline V gene sequence: CDR1 MGHRA, CDR2 YSYEKL. Unmatched junction bases numbered 13, after V lost 0 bases and J lost 2 bases. The CDR3 runs 19 residues. The CDR3 sequence: CASSQDPTLLAGNTDTQYF. The CDR3 DNA follows: TGCGCCAGCAGCCAAGATCCCACCCTGCTAGCGGGTAACACAGATACGCAGTATTTT.

This rearrangement joins TRBV2 to TRBJ2-5; no clear D gene. The DNA end favors TRBJ2-7, so the J call may be wrong. Germline assignment: CDR1 SNHLY and CDR2 FYNNEI. The CDR3 runs to 13 residues. The CDR3 here is CASSEDSSYEQYF. The CDR3 DNA is TGTGCCAGCAGTGAAGATTCTTCCTACGAGCAGTACTTC.

The rearrangement links TRBV27 to TRBJ2-7; D remains unclear. CDR3 length: 13 amino acids. Between the trimmed V and J ends, which lost 7 bases and 5 bases, there was a span of 15 bases. Germline V gene sequence: CDR1 MNHEY, CDR2 SMNVEV (reference sequence). CDR3: CASTFYGADEQYF. As DNA, the CDR3 is TGTGCCAGCACCTTCTATGGTGCCGACGAGCAGTACTTC.

The chain employs TRBV10-1 and TRBJ1-1, with D uncertain. V gave up 3 bases and J gave up 6 bases, with 11 bases separating them. The germline CDR1 and CDR2 sequences are WNHNN and SYGVQD (reference sequence). This CDR3 has 13 residues. This CDR3 is CASSDFGKAEAFF. Here the CDR3 DNA reads TGCGCCAGCAGTGATTTCGGGAAGGCTGAAGCTTTCTTT.

The V and J genes are TRBV2 and TRBJ1-1, with D uncertain. CDR1 and CDR2 (germline): SNHLY, FYNNEI. The CDR3 runs 13 residues. V was clipped by 6 bases and J by 1 base, with 9 bases between them. The CDR3 reads CASRHTANTEAFF. CDR3 nucleotides: TGTGCCAGCAGGCACACAGCGAACACTGAAGCTTTCTTT.

J is TRBJ1-2 and V is TRBV23-1; the D gene is possibly TRBD1 (6 bases). TRBV23-1 is designated an ORF whose function remains uncertain. With 2 bases removed from V and 8 bases from J, the gap between germline ends came to 15 bases. CDR3 length: 14 amino acids. The CDR3: CASSQRLTGLGYTF. The CDR3 DNA reads as TGCGCCAGCAGTCAACGCCTAACAGGGTTGGGCTACACCTTC.

The rearrangement links TRBV28 to TRBJ2-1; maybe TRBD2 (6 bases). CDR3 length equals 18 residues. Germline CDR1 is MDHEN and CDR2 is SYDVKM. Trimming removed 5 bases at V and 3 bases at J, with 23 bases between. CDR3 loop: CASSPLIVRGIDYNEQFF. In DNA, the CDR3 is TGTGCCAGCAGTCCCTTGATTGTCCGCGGGATCGACTACAATGAGCAGTTCTTC. Looking up the rest from reference TRBV28 and TRBJ2-1 gives the full variable domain: DVKVTQSSRYLVKRTGEKVFLECVQDMDHENMFWYRQDPGLGLRLIYFSYDVKMKEKGDIPEGYSVSREKKERFSLILESASTNQTSMYLCASSPLIVRGIDYNEQFFGPGTRLTVL.

The chain employs TRBV11-2 and TRBJ2-7; 13 bases align to TRBD2. This CDR3 contains 17 residues. V gave up 5 bases and J gave up 1 base; unmatched junction bases: 8. Germline V gives CDR1 SGHAT, CDR2 FQNNGV. In DNA, the CDR3 is TGTGCCAGCAGCCAAACAACGGGACTAGCGGGATCCTACGAGCAGTACTTC. Protein sequence: CASSQTTGLAGSYEQYF.

Turning to this clone: This sample includes further DNA sequences coding for the same CDR3. The rearrangement uses TRBV28 and TRBJ2-2; TRBD2 matches at 8 bases. Germline-derived CDR1 and CDR2 are MDHEN and SYDVKM. CDR3 size: 13 residues. Trimming removed 6 bases from V and 5 bases from J; junction bases left unmatched: 2. CDR3 bases: TGTGCCAGCAGCCCTAGCGGGACCGGGGAGCTGTTTTTT. Its protein product is CASSPSGTGELFF.

The V and J genes are TRBV29-1 and TRBJ2-5, with D uncertain. Trimming pared 4 bases from V and 1 base from J, leaving 7 bases between. CDR3 length: 12 amino acids. Germline V gives CDR1 SQVTM, CDR2 ANQGSEA. CDR3 sequence (DNA): TGCAGCGTTGCCAGCCCCCAAGAGACCCAGTACTTC. Its protein is CSVASPQETQYF.

This clone turned up a few times. The CDR3 sequence is CASSLDGSPQHF. Written as DNA, the CDR3 is TGCGCCAGCAGCTTGGATGGGTCGCCCCAGCATTTT. The chain employs TRBV5-1 and TRBJ1-5; D gene uncertain. Trimming left V 0 bases short and J 9 bases short, with 7 bases between. CDR1 SGHRS and CDR2 YFSETQ come from the germline V gene. The CDR3 has 12 amino acids.

The chain combines TRBV28 with TRBJ2-6, with D perhaps being TRBD1 or TRBD2 (6 bases each). The germline CDR1 and CDR2 sequences are MDHEN and SYDVKM. The length of the CDR3 is 15 residues. Trimming took off 7 bases at V and 0 bases at J, with 10 bases between the two ends. The CDR3 sequence is CASIGGRSGANVLTF. CDR3 nucleotides: TGTGCCAGCATCGGGGGCCGCTCTGGGGCCAACGTCCTGACTTTC.

The chain is built from TRBV7-9 and TRBJ2-7; 7 nucleotides match TRBD2. Trimming removed 7 bases from V and 2 bases from J; junction bases left unmatched: 8. This CDR3 is 14 amino acids long. CDR1 and CDR2 from the germline V gene are SEHNR and FQNEAQ (reference sequence). CDR3 DNA: TGTGCCAGCACGGTGGGAGGGGCTGCCTACGAGCAGTACTTC. It specifies CASTVGGAAYEQYF.

V gene TRBV5-1 combines with J gene TRBJ2-1; 10 bases line up with TRBD2. The CDR3 is 13 amino acids. V lost 6 bases and J lost 3; bases outside the gene matches: 0. CDR1 is SGHRS, CDR2 YFSETQ, per germline. CDR3 residues: CASTSGSYNEQFF. CDR3 nucleotide sequence: TGCGCCAGCACTAGCGGGAGCTACAATGAGCAGTTCTTC.

This chain links TRBV29-1 with TRBJ2-1; 9 positions match TRBD2. Germline V gene sequence: CDR1 SQVTM, CDR2 ANQGSEA. Trimming cost V 7 bases and J 6 bases; bases outside gene matches: 10. CDR3 size: 14 residues. The CDR3 DNA reads TGCAGCGGGATCGTAGCGGGAGCTATCAATGAGCAGTTCTTC. It translates to CSGIVAGAINEQFF.

The chain carries TRBV11-2 and TRBJ2-5; D is undetermined. The CDR3 consists of 14 residues. Germline CDR1 SGHAT, CDR2 FQNNGV. Trimming left V 2 bases short and J 0 bases short, with 7 bases between. The CDR3 nucleotides are TGTGCCAGCAGCTTACACCTAGACCAAGAGACCCAGTACTTC. This translates into CASSLHLDQETQYF. The whole variable domain, remainder taken from reference TRBV11-2 and TRBJ2-5, is EAGVAQSPRYKIIEKRQSVAFWCNPISGHATLYWYQQILGQGPKLLIQFQNNGVVDDSQLPKDRFSAERLKGVDSTLKIQPAKLEDSAVYLCASSLHLDQETQYFGPGTRLLVL.

CDR3 nucleotides: TGTGCCAGCAGTTTTGGACAGACAAAGTTCCTTGGGGCCAACGTCCTGACTTTC. Amino acid sequence: CASSFGQTKFLGANVLTF. The V gene is TRBV28, the J gene TRBJ2-6; the D gene is possibly TRBD1 (6 bases). Germline lookup yields CDR1 MDHEN and CDR2 SYDVKM. CDR3 length equals 18 residues. V lost 3 bases, J lost 3 bases, and 18 bases lay in between.

V gene TRBV5-4 combines with J gene TRBJ2-7; 10 bases fit TRBD2. Per the germline V gene, CDR1 is SGHNT and CDR2 is YYREEE (reference sequence). This CDR3 is built from 16 residues. The ends lost 3 bases at V and 2 bases at J; junction bases unmatched: 8. The CDR3 DNA reads TGTGCCAGCAGCTCAAATGGACTAGCGGATCCCTACGAGCAGTACTTC. Protein sequence: CASSSNGLADPYEQYF. Supplemented by reference TRBV5-4 and TRBJ2-7, the full variable domain reads ETGVTQSPTHLIKTRGQQVTLRCSSQSGHNTVSWYQQALGQGPQFIFQYYREEENGRGNFPPRFSGLQFPNYSSELNVNALELDDSALYLCASSSNGLADPYEQYFGPGTRLTVT.

The chain employs TRBV9 and TRBJ2-2; TRBD2 might be the D (6 bases). This CDR3 is 12 amino acids long. V gave up 3 bases and J gave up 6 bases, with 6 bases separating them. Germline loops: CDR1 SGDLS, CDR2 YYNGEE. The CDR3 coding sequence is TGTGCCAGCAGCGCGGGGGCCGGGGAGCTGTTTTTT. Amino acids: CASSAGAGELFF.

CDR3 nucleotide sequence: TGTGCCATCACCGGGACCAATCAGCCCCAGCATTTT. Its translation is CAITGTNQPQHF. The genes are TRBV28 and TRBJ1-5; D may be TRBD1 (5 bases). The length of the CDR3 is 12 residues. Germline values: CDR1 MDHEN, CDR2 SYDVKM. The ends were cut back, 10 bases at V and 3 bases at J, with 10 bases in the middle. The variable domain in full, completed from reference TRBV28 and TRBJ1-5, reads DVKVTQSSRYLVKRTGEKVFLECVQDMDHENMFWYRQDPGLGLRLIYFSYDVKMKEKGDIPEGYSVSREKKERFSLILESASTNQTSMYLCAITGTNQPQHFGDGTRLSIL.